These T cell receptor beta chains were read from a single sample in a study of early T cells in non-severe SARS-CoV-2 infection. From the 5' RACE reads, TCRdb called clonotypes with MiXCR, one entry per CDR3 protein. The data show some 66,000 distinct CDR3 sequences, roughly 13% seen once. The sequenced material came from whole blood. The source is an adult who was a healthcare worker with PCR-confirmed SARS-CoV-2 infection or an uninfected control (not recorded which). CDR3s include the opening cysteine and the closing phenylalanine or tryptophan. Each record gives: CDR3 protein, CDR3 DNA, J gene, clone size, V gene, D gene. A D gene is named only where the DNA matches it firmly. The size entry is marked missing in some rows and otherwise reads once, few, many or a size class.

CDR3 protein: CASRVGGSVTGELFF; CDR3 DNA: TGTGCCAGCAGAGTCGGCGGGAGCGTCACCGGGGAGCTGTTTTTT; J gene: TRBJ2-2; clone size: -; V gene: TRBV7-3; D gene: TRBD2
CDR3 protein: CSEGLAGDEQFF; CDR3 DNA: TGCAGCGAGGGACTAGCGGGAGATGAGCAGTTCTTC; J gene: TRBJ2-1; clone size: few; V gene: TRBV29-1; D gene: TRBD2
CDR3 protein: CASSEVFGASSDDGAFF; CDR3 DNA: TGTGCCAGCAGTGAAGTCTTTGGGGCCAGTTCAGACGACGGGGCTTTCTTT; J gene: TRBJ1-1; clone size: many; V gene: TRBV6-1; D gene: -
CDR3 protein: CASSVDGQGAKNIQYF; CDR3 DNA: TGTGCCAGCAGCGTAGATGGACAGGGGGCCAAAAACATTCAGTACTTC; J gene: TRBJ2-4; clone size: few; V gene: TRBV9; D gene: TRBD1
CDR3 protein: CASTKQGGQETQYF; CDR3 DNA: TGTGCCAGCACCAAACAGGGAGGCCAAGAGACCCAGTACTTC; J gene: TRBJ2-5; clone size: -; V gene: TRBV11-1; D gene: -
CDR3 protein: CASSGAPRGEQFF; CDR3 DNA: TGTGCCAGCAGCGGAGCCCCCCGTGGTGAGCAGTTCTTC; J gene: TRBJ2-1; clone size: few; V gene: TRBV9; D gene: -
CDR3 protein: CASSRDRVPGYTF; CDR3 DNA: TGTGCCAGCAGCCGGGACAGGGTACCCGGCTACACCTTC; J gene: TRBJ1-2; clone size: few; V gene: TRBV5-6; D gene: TRBD1
CDR3 protein: CSVEASAGSSYNEQFF; CDR3 DNA: TGCAGCGTTGAAGCCTCAGCGGGGAGCTCCTACAATGAGCAGTTCTTC; J gene: TRBJ2-1; clone size: -; V gene: TRBV29-1; D gene: TRBD2
CDR3 protein: CASSSQPPSGSVGYNEQFF; CDR3 DNA: TGTGCCAGCTCATCTCAGCCTCCTAGCGGGAGTGTGGGCTACAATGAGCAGTTCTTC; J gene: TRBJ2-1; clone size: many; V gene: TRBV18; D gene: TRBD2
CDR3 protein: CASSLEGLSNEQFF; CDR3 DNA: TGCGCCAGCAGCTTGGAGGGGTTAAGCAATGAGCAGTTCTTC; J gene: TRBJ2-1; clone size: -; V gene: TRBV5-1; D gene: -
CDR3 protein: CASSSDRITGELFF; CDR3 DNA: TGTGCCAGCAGCTCCGACAGAATCACCGGGGAGCTGTTTTTT; J gene: TRBJ2-2; clone size: few; V gene: TRBV12-3/TRBV12-4; D gene: -
CDR3 protein: CASSRTSRPGQGGNEQFF; CDR3 DNA: TGCGCCAGCAGCCGAACTTCGAGACCGGGACAGGGTGGCAATGAGCAGTTCTTC; J gene: TRBJ2-1; clone size: few; V gene: TRBV4-1; D gene: TRBD1
CDR3 protein: CASSWARHRGLTNEKLFF; CDR3 DNA: TGTGCCAGCAGCTGGGCCCGTCACAGGGGTTTAACTAATGAAAAACTGTTTTTT; J gene: TRBJ1-4; clone size: -; V gene: TRBV7-9; D gene: TRBD1
CDR3 protein: CASSLTGGDEQYF; CDR3 DNA: TGTGCCAGCAGCTTAACGGGTGGCGACGAGCAGTACTTC; J gene: TRBJ2-7; clone size: many; V gene: TRBV5-8; D gene: -
CDR3 protein: CASSQNPGQGYYEQYF; CDR3 DNA: TGTGCCAGCAGCCAAAACCCGGGACAGGGTTACTACGAGCAGTACTTC; J gene: TRBJ2-7; clone size: many; V gene: TRBV14; D gene: TRBD1
CDR3 protein: CASSSGNTEAFF; CDR3 DNA: TGTGCCAGCAGTTCTGGGAACACTGAAGCTTTCTTT; J gene: TRBJ1-1; clone size: many; V gene: TRBV6-6; D gene: -
CDR3 protein: CSVEDHWGSVNTEAFF; CDR3 DNA: TGCAGCGTTGAAGATCATTGGGGGTCGGTGAACACTGAAGCTTTCTTT; J gene: TRBJ1-1; clone size: -; V gene: TRBV29-1; D gene: -
CDR3 protein: CASSQDIRRGGLTGELFF; CDR3 DNA: TGCGCCAGCAGCCAAGATATTAGGCGGGGGGGCCTCACCGGGGAGCTGTTTTTT; J gene: TRBJ2-2; clone size: many; V gene: TRBV4-1; D gene: TRBD2
CDR3 protein: CASSSEPLAGLDTQYF; CDR3 DNA: TGTGCCAGCAGCTCCGAACCCCTAGCGGGGTTGGATACGCAGTATTTT; J gene: TRBJ2-3; clone size: -; V gene: TRBV5-5; D gene: TRBD2
CDR3 protein: CASSITTGGAEKLFF; CDR3 DNA: TGTGCCAGCAGCATAACTACAGGGGGCGCCGAAAAACTGTTTTTT; J gene: TRBJ1-4; clone size: few; V gene: TRBV7-9; D gene: TRBD1
CDR3 protein: CASSEHGLQNSPLHF; CDR3 DNA: TGTGCCAGCAGTGAACACGGGCTGCAAAATTCACCCCTCCACTTT; J gene: TRBJ1-6; clone size: -; V gene: TRBV6-1; D gene: -
CDR3 protein: CASSFTGARAKNIQYF; CDR3 DNA: TGTGCCAGCAGTTTTACGGGGGCAAGGGCCAAAAACATTCAGTACTTC; J gene: TRBJ2-4; clone size: many; V gene: TRBV7-9; D gene: -
CDR3 protein: CASLAGAVYNEQFF; CDR3 DNA: TGTGCCAGTTTAGCGGGGGCGGTCTACAATGAGCAGTTCTTC; J gene: TRBJ2-1; clone size: -; V gene: TRBV6-1; D gene: TRBD2
CDR3 protein: CASSQHPTRNTEAFF; CDR3 DNA: TGTGCCAGCAGCCAGCATCCGACCCGGAACACTGAAGCTTTCTTT; J gene: TRBJ1-1; clone size: many; V gene: TRBV3-1; D gene: -
CDR3 protein: CSVVAIQDTQYF; CDR3 DNA: TGCAGCGTTGTGGCTATCCAAGATACGCAGTATTTT; J gene: TRBJ2-3; clone size: -; V gene: TRBV29-1; D gene: -
CDR3 protein: CASSLQYEQYF; CDR3 DNA: TGTGCCAGCAGCTTACAGTACGAGCAGTACTTC; J gene: TRBJ2-7; clone size: -; V gene: TRBV11-1; D gene: -
CDR3 protein: CSATGAQYQETQYF; CDR3 DNA: TGCAGCGCCACAGGGGCTCAGTACCAAGAGACCCAGTACTTC; J gene: TRBJ2-5; clone size: many; V gene: TRBV29-1; D gene: TRBD1
CDR3 protein: CSVRQGLRAFF; CDR3 DNA: TGCAGCGTCCGACAGGGTTTGAGGGCTTTCTTT; J gene: TRBJ1-1; clone size: few; V gene: TRBV29-1; D gene: TRBD1
CDR3 protein: CATSKTRTGGADTQYF; CDR3 DNA: TGTGCCACCAGCAAAACTCGGACAGGGGGCGCAGATACGCAGTATTTT; J gene: TRBJ2-3; clone size: many; V gene: TRBV15; D gene: TRBD1
CDR3 protein: CSARARDGTGELFF; CDR3 DNA: TGCAGTGCTAGAGCCCGAGATGGCACCGGGGAGCTGTTTTTT; J gene: TRBJ2-2; clone size: few; V gene: TRBV20-1; D gene: -
CDR3 protein: CASTRGGLPLHF; CDR3 DNA: TGTGCCAGCACCCGGGGAGGGCTTCCCCTCCACTTT; J gene: TRBJ1-6; clone size: -; V gene: TRBV28; D gene: -
CDR3 protein: CASSRSAGGELFF; CDR3 DNA: TGTGCCAGCAGCAGGAGCGCCGGCGGGGAGCTGTTTTTT; J gene: TRBJ2-2; clone size: few; V gene: TRBV7-9; D gene: -
CDR3 protein: CASSPQLSGANVLTF; CDR3 DNA: TGCGCCAGCAGCCCTCAGTTGTCTGGGGCCAACGTCCTGACTTTC; J gene: TRBJ2-6; clone size: -; V gene: TRBV4-3; D gene: -
CDR3 protein: CASSLIDEQYF; CDR3 DNA: TGTGCCAGCAGCTTAATCGACGAGCAGTACTTC; J gene: TRBJ2-7; clone size: many; V gene: TRBV11-3; D gene: -
CDR3 protein: CSDSRVAGGNEQFF; CDR3 DNA: TGCAGCGATTCCCGGGTAGCGGGGGGGAATGAGCAGTTCTTC; J gene: TRBJ2-1; clone size: many; V gene: TRBV29-1; D gene: TRBD2
CDR3 protein: CASSHESF; CDR3 DNA: TGCGCCAGCAGCCATGAGAGTTTC; J gene: TRBJ2-7; clone size: -; V gene: TRBV4-3; D gene: -
CDR3 protein: CASSQDRSGHTDTQYF; CDR3 DNA: TGTGCCAGCAGCCAAGATAGGTCGGGACACACAGATACGCAGTATTTT; J gene: TRBJ2-3; clone size: few; V gene: TRBV14; D gene: -
CDR3 protein: CSARPTGNTGELFF; CDR3 DNA: TGCAGTGCTAGACCGACAGGGAACACCGGGGAGCTGTTTTTT; J gene: TRBJ2-2; clone size: -; V gene: TRBV20-1; D gene: -
CDR3 protein: CASSIDRESSPLHF; CDR3 DNA: TGCGCCAGCAGCATCGACAGGGAAAGTTCACCCCTCCACTTT; J gene: TRBJ1-6; clone size: few; V gene: TRBV5-1; D gene: TRBD1
CDR3 protein: CASSISDTGTDTQYF; CDR3 DNA: TGTGCCAGTAGTATCTCGGACACTGGCACAGATACGCAGTATTTT; J gene: TRBJ2-3; clone size: -; V gene: TRBV19; D gene: -
CDR3 protein: CSAVGPEAFF; CDR3 DNA: TGCAGCGCCGTGGGGCCTGAAGCTTTCTTT; J gene: TRBJ1-1; clone size: few; V gene: TRBV29-1; D gene: -